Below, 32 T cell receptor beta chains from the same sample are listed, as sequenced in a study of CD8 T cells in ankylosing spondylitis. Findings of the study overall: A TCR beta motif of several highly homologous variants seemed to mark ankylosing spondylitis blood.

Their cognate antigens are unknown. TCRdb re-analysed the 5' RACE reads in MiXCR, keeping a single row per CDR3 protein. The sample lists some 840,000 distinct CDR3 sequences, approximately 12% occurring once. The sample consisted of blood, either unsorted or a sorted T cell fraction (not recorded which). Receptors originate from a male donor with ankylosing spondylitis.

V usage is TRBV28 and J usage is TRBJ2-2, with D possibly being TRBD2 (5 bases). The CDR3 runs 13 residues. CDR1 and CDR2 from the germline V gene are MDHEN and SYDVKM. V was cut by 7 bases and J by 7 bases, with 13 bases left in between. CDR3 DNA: TGTGCCAGCACGGGTACGGGATTCGGGGAGCTGTTTTTT. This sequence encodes CASTGTGFGELFF.

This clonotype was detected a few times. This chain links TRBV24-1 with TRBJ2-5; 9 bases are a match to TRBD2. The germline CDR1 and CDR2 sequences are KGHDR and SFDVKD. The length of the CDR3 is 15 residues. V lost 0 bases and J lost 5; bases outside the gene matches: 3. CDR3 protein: CATSDLGTSLETQYF. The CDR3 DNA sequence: TGTGCCACCAGTGATTTGGGGACTAGCTTGGAGACCCAGTACTTC.

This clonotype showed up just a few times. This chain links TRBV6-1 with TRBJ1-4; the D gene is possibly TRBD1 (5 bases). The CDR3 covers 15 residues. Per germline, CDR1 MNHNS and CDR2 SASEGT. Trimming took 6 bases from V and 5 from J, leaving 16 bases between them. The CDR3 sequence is CASRPLTAPNEKLFF. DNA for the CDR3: TGTGCCAGCAGACCTCTGACAGCGCCAAATGAAAAACTGTTTTTT.

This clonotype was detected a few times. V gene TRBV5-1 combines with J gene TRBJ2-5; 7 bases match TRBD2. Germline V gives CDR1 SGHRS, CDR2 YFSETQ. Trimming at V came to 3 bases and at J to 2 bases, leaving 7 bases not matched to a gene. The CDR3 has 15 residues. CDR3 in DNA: TGCGCCAGCAGCTCACTAGCGCCGATTCAAGAGACCCAGTACTTC. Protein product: CASSSLAPIQETQYF.

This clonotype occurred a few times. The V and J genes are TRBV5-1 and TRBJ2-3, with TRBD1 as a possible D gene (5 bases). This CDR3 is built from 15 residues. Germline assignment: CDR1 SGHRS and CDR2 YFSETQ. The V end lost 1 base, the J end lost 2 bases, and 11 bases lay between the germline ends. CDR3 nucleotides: TGCGCCAGCAGCTTGATGGGGCTTATCACAGATACGCAGTATTTT. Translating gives CASSLMGLITDTQYF.

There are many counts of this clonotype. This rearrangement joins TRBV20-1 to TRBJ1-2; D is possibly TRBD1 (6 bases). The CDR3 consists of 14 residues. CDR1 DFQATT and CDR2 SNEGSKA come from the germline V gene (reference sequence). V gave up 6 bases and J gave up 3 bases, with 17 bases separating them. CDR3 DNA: TGCAGTGCCCCTCCACAGGGTATGGACTATGGCTACACCTTC. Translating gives CSAPPQGMDYGYTF.

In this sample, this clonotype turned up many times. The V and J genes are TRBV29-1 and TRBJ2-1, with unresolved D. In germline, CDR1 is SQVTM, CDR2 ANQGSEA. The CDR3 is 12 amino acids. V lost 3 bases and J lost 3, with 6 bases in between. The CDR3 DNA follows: TGCAGCGTTGATATCAGCTACAATGAGCAGTTCTTC. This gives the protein CSVDISYNEQFF.

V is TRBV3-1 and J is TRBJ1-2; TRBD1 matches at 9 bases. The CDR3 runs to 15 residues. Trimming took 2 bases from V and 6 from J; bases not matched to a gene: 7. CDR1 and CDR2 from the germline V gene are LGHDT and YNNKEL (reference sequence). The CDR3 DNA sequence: TGTGCCAGCAGCCAATATCTTGACAGGGGGAATGGCTACACCTTC. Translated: CASSQYLDRGNGYTF.

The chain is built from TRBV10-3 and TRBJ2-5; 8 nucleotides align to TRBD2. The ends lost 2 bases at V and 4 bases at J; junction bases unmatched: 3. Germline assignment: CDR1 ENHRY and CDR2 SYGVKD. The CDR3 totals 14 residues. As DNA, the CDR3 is TGTGCCATCAGTGAGGCCCTAGCGGGAGAGACCCAGTACTTC. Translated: CAISEALAGETQYF.

CDR3 in amino acids: CASSFPGNRLSNEQFF. In DNA form, the CDR3 reads TGTGCCAGCAGCTTCCCAGGGAACAGGCTGAGCAATGAGCAGTTCTTC. V and J are TRBV11-2 and TRBJ2-1; a weak D match, TRBD1 (5 bases). Per germline, CDR1 SGHAT and CDR2 FQNNGV. This CDR3 has 16 residues. With 3 bases removed from V and 6 bases from J, the gap between germline ends came to 18 bases.

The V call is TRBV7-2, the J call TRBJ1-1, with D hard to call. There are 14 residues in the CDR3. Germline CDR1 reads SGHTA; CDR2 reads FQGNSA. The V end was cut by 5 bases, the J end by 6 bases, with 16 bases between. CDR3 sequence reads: CASSPQAAQPEAFF. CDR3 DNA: TGTGCCAGCAGCCCCCAGGCCGCGCAACCTGAAGCTTTCTTT.

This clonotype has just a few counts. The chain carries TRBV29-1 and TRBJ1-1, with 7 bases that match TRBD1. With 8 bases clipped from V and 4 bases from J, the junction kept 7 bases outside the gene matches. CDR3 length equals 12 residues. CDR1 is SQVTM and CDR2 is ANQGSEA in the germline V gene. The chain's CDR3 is CSLRQGGTEAFF. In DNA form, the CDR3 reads TGCAGCTTACGACAGGGAGGCACTGAAGCTTTCTTT.

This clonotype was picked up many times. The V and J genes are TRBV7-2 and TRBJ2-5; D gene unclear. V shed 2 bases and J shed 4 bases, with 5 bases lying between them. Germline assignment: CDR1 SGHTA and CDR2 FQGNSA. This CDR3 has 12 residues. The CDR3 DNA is TGTGCCAGCAGCTTAACAAGAGAGACCCAGTACTTC. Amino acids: CASSLTRETQYF.

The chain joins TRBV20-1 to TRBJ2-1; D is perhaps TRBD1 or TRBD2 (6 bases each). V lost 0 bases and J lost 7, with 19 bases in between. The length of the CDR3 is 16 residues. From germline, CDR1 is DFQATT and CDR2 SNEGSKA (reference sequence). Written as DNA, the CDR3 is TGCAGTGCTAGAGATATGGTACGGGGGCGGTGGAATGAGCAGTTCTTC. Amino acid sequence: CSARDMVRGRWNEQFF.

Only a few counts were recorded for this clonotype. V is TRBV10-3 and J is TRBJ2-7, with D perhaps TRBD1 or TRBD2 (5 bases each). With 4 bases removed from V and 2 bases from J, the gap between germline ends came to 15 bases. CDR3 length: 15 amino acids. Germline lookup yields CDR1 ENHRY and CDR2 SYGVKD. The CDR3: CAISGGESLTYEQYF. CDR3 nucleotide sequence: TGTGCCATCAGTGGAGGGGAGTCCCTCACCTACGAGCAGTACTTC.

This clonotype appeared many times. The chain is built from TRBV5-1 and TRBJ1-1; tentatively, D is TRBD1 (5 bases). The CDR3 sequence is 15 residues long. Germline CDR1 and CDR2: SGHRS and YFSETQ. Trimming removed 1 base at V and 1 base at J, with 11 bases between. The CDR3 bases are TGCGCCAGCAGCTTGCGTCCAGGGACGAACACTGAAGCTTTCTTT. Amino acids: CASSLRPGTNTEAFF. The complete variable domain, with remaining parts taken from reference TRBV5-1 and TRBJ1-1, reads KAGVTQTPRYLIKTRGQQVTLSCSPISGHRSVSWYQQTPGQGLQFLFEYFSETQRNKGNFPGRFSGRQFSNSRSEMNVSTLELGDSALYLCASSLRPGTNTEAFFGQGTRLTVV.

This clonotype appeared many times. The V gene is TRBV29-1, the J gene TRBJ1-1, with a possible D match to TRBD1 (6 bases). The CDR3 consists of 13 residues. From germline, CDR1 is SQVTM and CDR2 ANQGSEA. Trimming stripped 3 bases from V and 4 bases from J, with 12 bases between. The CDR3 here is CSVDNRAATEAFF. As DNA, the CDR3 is TGCAGCGTTGATAACAGGGCGGCCACTGAAGCTTTCTTT.

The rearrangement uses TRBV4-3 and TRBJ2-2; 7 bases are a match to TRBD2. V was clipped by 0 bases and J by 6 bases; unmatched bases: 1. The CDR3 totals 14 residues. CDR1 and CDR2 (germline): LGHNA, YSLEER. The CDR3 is CASSQDGRAGELFF. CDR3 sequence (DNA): TGCGCCAGCAGCCAAGATGGGAGGGCCGGGGAGCTGTTTTTT.

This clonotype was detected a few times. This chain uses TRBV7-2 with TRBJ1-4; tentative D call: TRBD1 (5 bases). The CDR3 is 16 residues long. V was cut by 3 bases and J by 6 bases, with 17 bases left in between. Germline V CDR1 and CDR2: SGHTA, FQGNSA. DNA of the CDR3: TGTGCCAGCAGCTTGGGGGGAGCTCTCACACATGAAAAACTGTTTTTT. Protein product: CASSLGGALTHEKLFF.

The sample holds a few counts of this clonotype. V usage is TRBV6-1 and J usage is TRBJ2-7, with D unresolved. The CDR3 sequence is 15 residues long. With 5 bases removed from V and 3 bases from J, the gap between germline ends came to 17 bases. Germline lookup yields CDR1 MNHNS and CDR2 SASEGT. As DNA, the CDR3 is TGTGCCAGCAGTCCCCCCGGGCGGCAAGGCTACGAGCAGTACTTC. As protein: CASSPPGRQGYEQYF.

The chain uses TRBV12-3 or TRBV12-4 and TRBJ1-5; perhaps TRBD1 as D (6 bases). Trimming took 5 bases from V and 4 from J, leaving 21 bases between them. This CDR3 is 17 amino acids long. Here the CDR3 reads CASSPPLGAAINQPQHF. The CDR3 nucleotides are TGTGCCAGCAGTCCCCCCTTGGGGGCAGCCATTAATCAGCCCCAGCATTTT.

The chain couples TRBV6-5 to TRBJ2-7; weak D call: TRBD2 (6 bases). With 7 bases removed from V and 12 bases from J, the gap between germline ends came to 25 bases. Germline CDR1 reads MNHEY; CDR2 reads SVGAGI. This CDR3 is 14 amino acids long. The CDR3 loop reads CASITSRDGGEWYF. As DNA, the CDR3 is TGTGCCAGCATAACATCGAGGGACGGCGGGGAGTGGTACTTC.

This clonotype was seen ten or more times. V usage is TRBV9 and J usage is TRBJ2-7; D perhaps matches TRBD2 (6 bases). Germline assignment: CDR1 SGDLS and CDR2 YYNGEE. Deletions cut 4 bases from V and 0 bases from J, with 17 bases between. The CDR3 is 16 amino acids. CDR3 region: CASSRSHREPSYEQYF. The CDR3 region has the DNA TGTGCCAGCAGCCGTAGCCACCGGGAGCCCTCCTACGAGCAGTACTTC.

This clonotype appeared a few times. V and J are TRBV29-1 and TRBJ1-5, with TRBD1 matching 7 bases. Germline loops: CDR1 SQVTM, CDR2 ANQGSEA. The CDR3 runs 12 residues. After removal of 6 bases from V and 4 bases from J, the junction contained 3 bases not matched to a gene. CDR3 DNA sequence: TGCAGCGTGGCGACAGGGAATCAGCCCCAGCATTTT. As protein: CSVATGNQPQHF.

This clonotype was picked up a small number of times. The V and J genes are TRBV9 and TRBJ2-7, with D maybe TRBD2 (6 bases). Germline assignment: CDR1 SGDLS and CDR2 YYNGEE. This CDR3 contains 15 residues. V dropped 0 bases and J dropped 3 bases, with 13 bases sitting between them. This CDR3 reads CASSVGVGRDYEQYF. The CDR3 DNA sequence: TGTGCCAGCAGCGTAGGGGTAGGGCGGGACTACGAGCAGTACTTC.

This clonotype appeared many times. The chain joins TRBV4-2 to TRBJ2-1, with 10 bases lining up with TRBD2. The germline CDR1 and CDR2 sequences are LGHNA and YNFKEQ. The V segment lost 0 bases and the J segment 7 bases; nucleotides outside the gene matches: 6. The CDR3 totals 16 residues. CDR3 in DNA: TGTGCCAGCAGCCAAGATTCCCTAGCGGGAGTTAATGAGCAGTTCTTC. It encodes CASSQDSLAGVNEQFF.

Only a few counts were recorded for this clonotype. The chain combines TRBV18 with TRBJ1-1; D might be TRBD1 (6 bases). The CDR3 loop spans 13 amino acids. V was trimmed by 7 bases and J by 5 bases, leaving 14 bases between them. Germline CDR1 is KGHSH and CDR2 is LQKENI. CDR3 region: CASFTQGLTEAFF. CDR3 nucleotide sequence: TGTGCCAGCTTCACACAGGGCTTGACTGAAGCTTTCTTT.

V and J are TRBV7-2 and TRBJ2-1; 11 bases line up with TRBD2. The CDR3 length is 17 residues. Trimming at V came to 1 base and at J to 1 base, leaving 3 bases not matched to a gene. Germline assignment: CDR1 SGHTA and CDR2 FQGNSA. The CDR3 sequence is CASSLVSSGRSYNEQFF. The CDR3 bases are TGTGCCAGCAGCTTAGTTTCTAGCGGGAGGTCCTACAATGAGCAGTTCTTC.

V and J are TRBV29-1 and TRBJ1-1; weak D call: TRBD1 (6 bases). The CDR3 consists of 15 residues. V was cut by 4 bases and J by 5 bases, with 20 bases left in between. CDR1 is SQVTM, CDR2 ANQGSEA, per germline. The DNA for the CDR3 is TGCAGCGTTGCGGGCATGGCAGGGGAGTATACTGAAGCTTTCTTT. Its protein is CSVAGMAGEYTEAFF.

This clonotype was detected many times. As DNA, the CDR3 is TGCAGCGTTCGACTAGCGGGAACCCACGAGCAGTACTTC. Translation: CSVRLAGTHEQYF. The chain joins TRBV29-1 to TRBJ2-7; TRBD2 matches 11 bases. CDR3 length equals 13 residues. Per the germline V gene, CDR1 is SQVTM and CDR2 is ANQGSEA. The trim removed 5 bases at V and 5 bases at J, leaving 5 bases unmatched.

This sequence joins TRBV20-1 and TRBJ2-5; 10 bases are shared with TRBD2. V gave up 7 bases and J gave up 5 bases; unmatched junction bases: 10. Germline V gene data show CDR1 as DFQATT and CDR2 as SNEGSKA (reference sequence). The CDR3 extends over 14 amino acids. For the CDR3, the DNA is TGCAGTGTCCCGGAAGCGGGGGGGGCGGAGACCCAGTACTTC. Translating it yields CSVPEAGGAETQYF.

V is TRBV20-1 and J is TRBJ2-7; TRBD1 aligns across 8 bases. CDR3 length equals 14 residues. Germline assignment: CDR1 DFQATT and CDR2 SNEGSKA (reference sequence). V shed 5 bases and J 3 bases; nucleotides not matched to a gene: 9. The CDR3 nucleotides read TGCAGTGCTTCCCAGGGGGCCCTATACTACGAGCAGTACTTC. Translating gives CSASQGALYYEQYF.